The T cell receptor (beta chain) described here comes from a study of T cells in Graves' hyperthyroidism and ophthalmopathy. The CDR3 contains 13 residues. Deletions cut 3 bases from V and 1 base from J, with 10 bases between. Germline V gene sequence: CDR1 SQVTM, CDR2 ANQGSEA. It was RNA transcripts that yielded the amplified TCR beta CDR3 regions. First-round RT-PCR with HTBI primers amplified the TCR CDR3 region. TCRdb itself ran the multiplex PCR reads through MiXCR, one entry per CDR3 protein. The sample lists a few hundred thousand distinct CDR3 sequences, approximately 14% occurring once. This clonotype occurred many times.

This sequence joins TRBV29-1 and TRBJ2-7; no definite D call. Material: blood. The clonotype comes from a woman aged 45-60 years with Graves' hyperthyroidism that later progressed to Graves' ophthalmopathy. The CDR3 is CSVETGPSYEQYF. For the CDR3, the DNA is TGCAGCGTTGAGACCGGGCCATCCTACGAGCAGTACTTC.